Sequencing of this T cell receptor beta chain was carried out in a study of PD-1 blockade in classical Hodgkin lymphoma. The count of this clone is one. The antigen remains undetermined. TCRdb's copy holds only in-frame clones and misses some; the assay was immunoSEQ multiplex PCR. The sample includes tens of thousands of clones, around 85% of them seen just once. Germline V CDR1 and CDR2: MNHEY, SVGAGI. This CDR3 has 15 residues. Between the trimmed V and J ends, which lost 2 bases and 4 bases, there was a span of 14 bases. Stated time point: cycle 4 day 1 (C4D1), after five to seven weeks of nivolumab. Autologous stem cell transplantation was followed by relapse in every patient, and brentuximab vedotin exposure varied. Out of thawed PBMCs, magnetic negative selection purified CD4+ T cells. Relapsed/refractory classical Hodgkin lymphoma patients had complete, partial or progressive responses. Study findings and constraints: In CD4+ cells, TCR diversity went up significantly by C4D1, but in CD8+ cells it did not. Excluded were patients who started nivolumab under 1 year after ASCT, a group that had lower diversity. Reports indicated that newly diagnosed patients had lower baseline TCR diversity than healthy donors did.

The J gene is TRBJ1-1, the V gene TRBV6-5; possibly TRBD1 for D (6 bases). Material: CD4+ T cells from blood, obtained before the fourth cycle of nivolumab. This clonotype was obtained from a human donor with classical Hodgkin lymphoma. The CDR3 region has the DNA TGTGCCAGCAGTTACGGTAGGGGGATCGGCACTGAAGCTTTCTTT. This codes for CASSYGRGIGTEAFF.